The following is a T cell receptor beta chain sequence with its context. What it recognizes is unknown. With a J-beta primer mix and a sample-barcoded 5' primer, a second PCR ran about 7 to 12 cycles. Per-sample output comprised a minimum of 3 million paired-end reads containing CDR3. One entry per CDR3 protein, called by TCRdb with MiXCR from the 5' RACE reads. This table has approximately 730,000 distinct CDR3 sequences, around 46% appearing once. Germline V gene data show CDR1 as MGHDK and CDR2 as SYGVNS. V gave up 4 bases and J gave up 2 bases; unmatched junction bases: 12. This CDR3 has 17 residues. This entry belongs to a study of blood T cells in healthy people across ages. Study-wide results and limits: Among T cells, TCR beta diversity per million cells dropped roughly linearly as age rose.

Sequenced material: blood. The source is a woman aged 55 to 70 in good health. The chain carries TRBV25-1 and TRBJ2-7; TRBD1 matches 9 bases. This CDR3 reads CASSVNRGDRDPYEQYF. CDR3 DNA: TGTGCCAGCAGTGTCAATCGTGGGGACAGGGACCCCTACGAGCAGTACTTC.